These 28 T cell receptor beta chains share one sample of origin, sequenced in a study of regulatory T cells in long-lasting Graves disease. As for time point: newly diagnosed GD, antithyroid drugs for less than 3 months. PBMCs were the source of the RNA used for TCR sequencing. Through Arm-PCR of CDR3 regions and iRepertoire HTBI primers, TCR beta libraries were built. Using its own MiXCR run on the multiplex PCR reads, TCRdb lists one record per CDR3 protein. The sample carries approximately 350,000 distinct CDR3 sequences, approximately 16% recorded once. These sequences were also reported in another study, on T cells in Graves' hyperthyroidism and ophthalmopathy.

This material consisted of peripheral blood mononuclear cells (PBMCs), taken at new diagnosis, from a patient treated with antithyroid drugs. The receptors were gathered from a man aged 35-49 years with Graves disease.

This clonotype was detected many times. This rearrangement joins TRBV2 to TRBJ2-7; D ambiguous. Trimming removed 6 bases at V and 6 bases at J, with 12 bases between. The CDR3 length is 12 residues. The germline V gene encodes CDR1 SNHLY and CDR2 FYNNEI. The CDR3 coding sequence is TGTGCCAGCAGATGGGAATTGGGCGAGCAGTACTTC. It specifies CASRWELGEQYF. Based on the CDR3 plus reference TRBV2 and TRBJ2-7, the full variable domain is EPEVTQTPSHQVTQMGQEVILRCVPISNHLYFYWYRQILGQKVEFLVSFYNNEISEKSEIFDDQFSVERPDGSNFTLKIRSTKLEDSAMYFCASRWELGEQYFGPGTRLTVT.

This clonotype was recorded many times. The V call is TRBV30, the J call TRBJ1-4, with 9 bases identical to TRBD1. CDR1 is GTSNPN, CDR2 SVGIG, per germline (reference sequence). V trimming: 2 bases; J trimming: 7 bases; junction bases outside the gene matches: 5. This CDR3 is built from 14 residues. This CDR3 reads CAWSYGTGSEKLFF. The CDR3 DNA reads as TGTGCCTGGAGTTACGGGACAGGGAGTGAAAAACTGTTTTTT.

This clonotype appeared a few times. The CDR3 protein is CASSFGAGSPLHF. The CDR3 DNA reads as TGTGCCAGCAGCTTCGGCGCAGGGTCACCCCTCCACTTT. The chain recombines TRBV5-5 with TRBJ1-6; D possibly corresponds to TRBD1 (5 bases). The CDR3 length is 13 residues. Between the trimmed V and J ends, which lost 2 bases and 10 bases, there was a span of 10 bases. Germline CDR1 reads SGHKS; CDR2 reads YYEKEE (reference sequence). The whole variable domain, remainder taken from reference TRBV5-5 and TRBJ1-6, is DAGVTQSPTHLIKTRGQQVTLRCSPISGHKSVSWYQQVLGQGPQFIFQYYEKEERGRGNFPDRFSARQFPNYSSELNVNALLLGDSALYLCASSFGAGSPLHFGNGTRLTVT.

The J gene is TRBJ1-2, the V gene TRBV20-1; D gene unclear. Per germline, CDR1 DFQATT and CDR2 SNEGSKA (reference sequence). The CDR3 length is 12 residues. V shed 3 bases and J shed 2 bases, with 7 bases lying between them. CDR3 amino acids: CSASWLNYGYTF. Here the CDR3 DNA reads TGCAGTGCTAGTTGGCTGAACTATGGCTACACCTTC.

This clonotype has a count of ten or more. This chain joins TRBV15 and TRBJ2-3; weak D call: TRBD2 (6 bases). Per germline, CDR1 LNHNV and CDR2 YYDKDF (reference sequence). This CDR3 region has 13 residues. V was trimmed by 1 base and J by 4 bases, leaving 6 bases between them. In DNA form, the CDR3 reads TGTGCCACCAGCAGAGTAGCGGCAGATACGCAGTATTTT. The encoded protein is CATSRVAADTQYF.

In its sample, this clonotype was seen a few times. The V and J genes are TRBV11-3 and TRBJ2-2, with D unclear. Germline lookup yields CDR1 SGHNT and CDR2 YENEEA. The germline V and J ends were trimmed by 5 bases and 0 bases, with 19 bases remaining between them. This CDR3 has 18 residues. CDR3 in amino acids: CASSPTGEARANTGELFF. DNA for the CDR3: TGTGCCAGCAGCCCTACCGGAGAGGCACGGGCGAACACCGGGGAGCTGTTTTTT.

This clonotype was seen at least ten times. The CDR3 loop reads CASKQGLAGGHQYF. Written as DNA, the CDR3 is TGTGCCAGCAAACAGGGACTAGCGGGGGGGCATCAGTACTTC. The chain combines TRBV6-2 or TRBV6-3 with TRBJ2-4, with 16 bases identical to TRBD2. Trimming removed 7 bases from V and 12 bases from J; junction bases left unmatched: 6. Germline-derived CDR1 and CDR2 are MNHEY and SVGEGT. There are 14 residues in the CDR3.

This clonotype was detected many times. The CDR3 loop reads CASSGSLGQGGEQYF. As DNA, the CDR3 is TGCGCCAGCAGCGGGAGTTTGGGACAGGGAGGCGAGCAGTACTTC. The V and J genes are TRBV5-1 and TRBJ2-7, with 9 bases fitting TRBD1. CDR3 size: 15 residues. The junction had 11 bases not matched to a gene; V was cut back by 4 bases and J by 6 bases. Germline CDR1 and CDR2: SGHRS and YFSETQ. Based on the CDR3 plus reference TRBV5-1 and TRBJ2-7, the full variable domain is KAGVTQTPRYLIKTRGQQVTLSCSPISGHRSVSWYQQTPGQGLQFLFEYFSETQRNKGNFPGRFSGRQFSNSRSEMNVSTLELGDSALYLCASSGSLGQGGEQYFGPGTRLTVT.

Many counts were recorded for this clonotype. The chain joins TRBV12-3 or TRBV12-4 to TRBJ2-7; 8 nucleotides line up with TRBD1. V was pared by 6 bases and J by 2 bases, with 6 bases of the junction left unmatched. The CDR3 is made up of 14 amino acids. CDR3 protein: CASSLGQGTYEQYF. The CDR3 nucleotides read TGTGCCAGCAGCCTAGGACAGGGAACCTACGAGCAGTACTTC.

This clonotype was detected ten times or more. J is TRBJ1-5 and V is TRBV28; 9 bases fit TRBD1. V gave up 5 bases and J gave up 7 bases; unmatched junction bases: 6. This CDR3 contains 14 residues. Germline V gives CDR1 MDHEN, CDR2 SYDVKM. The CDR3 protein is CASSPDRGGQPQHF. The CDR3 nucleotides are TGTGCCAGCAGTCCCGACAGGGGGGGACAGCCCCAGCATTTT.

The chain couples TRBV6-1 to TRBJ2-4; tentative D call: TRBD1 (5 bases). Deletions cut 1 base from V and 1 base from J, with 11 bases between. Germline V CDR1 and CDR2: MNHNS, SASEGT. There are 16 residues in the CDR3. The chain's CDR3 is CASSEVQVVAKNIQYF. The CDR3 region has the DNA TGTGCCAGCAGTGAAGTACAGGTGGTTGCCAAAAACATTCAGTACTTC.

There are many counts of this clonotype. CDR3 region: CATSDLAGEGTDTQYF. The DNA of the CDR3 is TGTGCCACCAGTGATTTGGCAGGGGAAGGCACAGATACGCAGTATTTT. This sequence joins TRBV24-1 and TRBJ2-3, with a possible D match to TRBD1 (6 bases). This CDR3 contains 16 residues. V lost 0 bases and J lost 1, with 10 bases in between. From germline, CDR1 is KGHDR and CDR2 SFDVKD.

This clonotype has a count of ten or more. CDR3 coding DNA: TGTGCCAGCAGTTTCCAAGAGACCCAGTACTTC. This gives the protein CASSFQETQYF. The chain has TRBV28 and TRBJ2-5; the D is unclear. In germline, CDR1 is MDHEN, CDR2 SYDVKM. V lost 3 bases, J lost 1 base, and 0 bases lay in between. The CDR3 spans 11 residues.

This clonotype was picked up many times. This chain uses TRBV30 with TRBJ2-3; 8 nucleotides align to TRBD1. J was trimmed by 2 bases and V by 0 bases; bases with no gene match: 4. The germline V gene encodes CDR1 GTSNPN and CDR2 SVGIG (reference sequence). CDR3 length equals 15 residues. CDR3 protein: CAWSVGQGHTDTQYF. The DNA of the CDR3 is TGTGCCTGGAGTGTAGGACAGGGACACACAGATACGCAGTATTTT.

This clonotype was recorded many times. The V and J genes are TRBV28 and TRBJ2-7; D is uncertain. The germline V gene encodes CDR1 MDHEN and CDR2 SYDVKM. The CDR3 totals 14 residues. The germline V and J ends were trimmed by 3 bases and 1 base, with 10 bases remaining between them. Here the CDR3 DNA reads TGTGCCAGCAGTTTTAGAGACACTTCCTACGAGCAGTACTTC. As protein: CASSFRDTSYEQYF. Filled out from reference TRBV28 and TRBJ2-7, the complete variable domain reads DVKVTQSSRYLVKRTGEKVFLECVQDMDHENMFWYRQDPGLGLRLIYFSYDVKMKEKGDIPEGYSVSREKKERFSLILESASTNQTSMYLCASSFRDTSYEQYFGPGTRLTVT.

This clonotype was counted at least ten times. The V call is TRBV4-3, the J call TRBJ2-7; no clear D gene. The CDR3 consists of 15 residues. The V end lost 0 bases, the J end lost 0 bases, and 9 bases lay between the germline ends. Germline loops: CDR1 LGHNA, CDR2 YSLEER. This CDR3 is CASSQDFGSSYEQYF. The CDR3 DNA reads as TGCGCCAGCAGCCAAGATTTCGGCAGCTCCTACGAGCAGTACTTC.

This clonotype was counted a few times. The chain carries TRBV4-2 and TRBJ1-5, with 12 bases aligning to TRBD1. The CDR3 has 18 residues. Unmatched junction bases numbered 15, after V lost 3 bases and J lost 9 bases. Germline lookup yields CDR1 LGHNA and CDR2 YNFKEQ. CDR3 DNA: TGTGCCAGCAGCCATACGAGAGGCTCCGGGACAGGGGGCTTGCCCCAGCATTTT. Protein: CASSHTRGSGTGGLPQHF.

This clonotype was seen ten or more times. The chain couples TRBV30 to TRBJ1-1; 12 positions agree with TRBD1. The CDR3 spans 14 residues. V lost 1 base, J lost 8 bases, and 5 bases stayed unmatched. CDR1 and CDR2 (germline): GTSNPN, SVGIG (reference sequence). CDR3 amino acids: CAWSGDRGLPEAFF. Here the CDR3 DNA reads TGTGCCTGGAGTGGGGACAGGGGGCTCCCGGAAGCTTTCTTT. The full variable domain, in which reference TRBV30 and TRBJ1-1 provide the parts outside the CDR3, is SQTIHQWPATLVQPVGSPLSLECTVEGTSNPNLYWYRQAAGRGLQLLFYSVGIGQISSEVPQNLSASRPQDRQFILSSKKLLLSDSGFYLCAWSGDRGLPEAFFGQGTRLTVV.

V usage is TRBV5-5 and J usage is TRBJ1-6; a weak D match, TRBD1 (5 bases). The CDR3 runs 14 residues. The V end lost 9 bases, the J end lost 8 bases, and 18 bases lay between the germline ends. Germline-derived CDR1 and CDR2 are SGHKS and YYEKEE (reference sequence). The CDR3 nucleotides read TGTGCCACCTCTCAACAGGTGAGGGATTCACCCCTCCACTTT. Its translation: CATSQQVRDSPLHF.

This clonotype was recorded at least ten times. V usage is TRBV20-1 and J usage is TRBJ2-7, with a tentative D call TRBD2 (5 bases). The germline V gene has CDR1 DFQATT and CDR2 SNEGSKA (reference sequence). CDR3 length: 13 residues. V lost 2 bases, J lost 4 bases, and 12 bases lay in between. The CDR3 bases are TGCAGTGCTAGACCCGGAGGCGAGTACGAGCAGTACTTC. This codes for CSARPGGEYEQYF.

This clonotype was seen many times. This sequence joins TRBV28 and TRBJ2-2; no reliable D call. The CDR3 is made up of 14 amino acids. Trimming pared 0 bases from V and 1 base from J, leaving 3 bases between. Germline V gene data show CDR1 as MDHEN and CDR2 as SYDVKM. The DNA of the CDR3 is TGTGCCAGCAGTTTATGGCAGAACACCGGGGAGCTGTTTTTT. Amino acids: CASSLWQNTGELFF.

This clonotype was detected only a few times. The chain links TRBV12-3 or TRBV12-4 to TRBJ1-2, with no clear D. The CDR3 totals 15 residues. V lost 3 bases, J lost 0 bases, and 11 bases lay in between. The CDR3 nucleotides read TGTGCCAGCAGTTTCGCTCGCAGAGCTAACTATGGCTACACCTTC. This encodes CASSFARRANYGYTF.

This clonotype was counted many times. This sequence joins TRBV7-8 and TRBJ2-1; TRBD1 is a possible D gene (5 bases). Trimming stripped 6 bases from V and 3 bases from J, with 15 bases between. Germline CDR1 is SGHVS and CDR2 is FQNEAQ. The CDR3 is made up of 15 amino acids. CDR3 in DNA: TGTGCCAGCAGACAAGGGTCAGGGTTCTACAATGAGCAGTTCTTC. Translating it yields CASRQGSGFYNEQFF.

The sample holds many counts of this clonotype. The chain uses TRBV20-1 and TRBJ1-1; 10 bases fit TRBD1. CDR1 is DFQATT, CDR2 SNEGSKA, per germline (reference sequence). There are 13 residues in the CDR3. The V and J ends lost 7 bases and 3 bases, in that order; junction bases with no gene match: 5. The CDR3: CSGRQGADTEAFF. The DNA for the CDR3 is TGCAGTGGCAGACAGGGGGCTGACACTGAAGCTTTCTTT.

This clonotype occurred many times. This chain links TRBV15 with TRBJ2-7, with a tentative D call TRBD1 (6 bases). Germline lookup yields CDR1 LNHNV and CDR2 YYDKDF (reference sequence). The ends were cut back, 3 bases at V and 3 bases at J, with 18 bases in the middle. This CDR3 comprises 16 residues. This CDR3 reads CATSRGTRPAIYEQYF. The CDR3 nucleotides read TGTGCCACCAGCAGGGGGACAAGACCGGCGATCTACGAGCAGTACTTC.

The chain has TRBV20-1 and TRBJ1-2; D perhaps matches TRBD1 (5 bases). The CDR3 consists of 13 residues. CDR1 and CDR2 from the germline V gene are DFQATT and SNEGSKA (reference sequence). The V gene lost 0 bases and the J gene lost 4 bases, with 9 bases spanning the gap. The CDR3 loop is CSARDEGTYGYTF. The CDR3 nucleotides read TGCAGTGCTAGAGATGAAGGGACCTATGGCTACACCTTC.

The table lists this clonotype with many counts. This chain joins TRBV29-1 and TRBJ2-7; 8 bases fit TRBD1. CDR3 length equals 16 residues. Trimming removed 5 bases from V and 2 bases from J; junction bases left unmatched: 14. Germline V gene data show CDR1 as SQVTM and CDR2 as ANQGSEA. The CDR3 sequence: CSVKRDRGQPPYEQYF. The CDR3 nucleotides are TGCAGCGTTAAGAGAGACAGGGGACAACCTCCCTACGAGCAGTACTTC.

V usage is TRBV4-1 and J usage is TRBJ2-5, with D perhaps matching TRBD2 (6 bases). The J call may be wrong; the DNA end is better matched by TRBJ2-1. The germline V gene encodes CDR1 MGHRA and CDR2 YSYEKL. This CDR3 is built from 16 residues. CDR3 coding DNA: TGCGCCAGCAGCCAAGATACGGGCGGGGTCTTCAATGAGCAGTTCTTC. Translating it yields CASSQDTGGVFNEQFF.